The 11 T cell receptor beta chains reported below all come from one sample, sequenced in a study of cytomegalovirus exposure and HLA in healthy donors. Primers for the PCR totalled 60 Vbeta and 13 Jbeta. Clones were sequenced by immunoSEQ multiplex PCR, and TCRdb holds only the in-frame ones, with some missing. The sample has 210,000 or so clones; around 83% are singletons. Material for sequencing was PBMCs. Receptors originate from a girl aged 10 to 17 in good health and CMV-seronegative.

The chain recombines TRBV7-3 with TRBJ2-1; 12 bases fit TRBD2. With 4 bases clipped from V and 9 bases from J, the junction kept 4 bases outside the gene matches. The CDR3 runs to 14 residues. Germline values: CDR1 SGHTA, CDR2 FQGTGA. The CDR3 DNA reads as TGTGCCAGCAGCTCGACTAGCGGGAGCAGTGAGCAGTTCTTC. This codes for CASSSTSGSSEQFF.

This clone has just a few counts. The rearrangement links TRBV6-1 to TRBJ1-5; D remains unclear. The germline V and J ends were trimmed by 8 bases and 1 base, with 9 bases remaining between them. This CDR3 contains 13 residues. Germline values: CDR1 MNHNS, CDR2 SASEGT. CDR3 bases: TGTGCCAGCGGTGCGGAGAGCAATCAGCCCCAGCATTTT. Encoded protein: CASGAESNQPQHF.

The rearrangement links TRBV27 to TRBJ2-1, with D possibly TRBD2 on 7 matching bases. V lost 8 bases, J lost 6 bases, and 20 bases lay in between. Germline V gives CDR1 MNHEY, CDR2 SMNVEV (reference sequence). This CDR3 is built from 15 residues. CDR3 residues: CASWGAGDTFNEQFF. CDR3 bases: TGTGCCAGCTGGGGGGCGGGGGATACTTTCAATGAGCAGTTCTTC.

The chain employs TRBV9 and TRBJ2-5; D is possibly TRBD2 (5 bases). V was cut by 3 bases and J by 7 bases, with 10 bases left in between. Germline lookup yields CDR1 SGDLS and CDR2 YYNGEE. This CDR3 contains 12 residues. DNA for the CDR3: TGTGCCAGCAGCGCAAACAGCGGGACCCAGTACTTC. This encodes CASSANSGTQYF.

The rearrangement joins TRBV7-3 to TRBJ2-1; 10 bases match TRBD1. Germline values: CDR1 SGHTA, CDR2 FQGTGA. Germline trimming cut 4 bases from V and 4 bases from J; bases unmatched to any gene: 4. This CDR3 contains 15 residues. The CDR3, as DNA: TGTGCCAGCAGCTCGCGGACAGGGGGTTACAATGAGCAGTTCTTC. Translating it yields CASSSRTGGYNEQFF.

The genes are TRBV6-4 and TRBJ1-1; D is ambiguous. The CDR3 runs 16 residues. V lost 2 bases to trimming and J lost 4 bases, with 17 bases between them. Germline V gene data show CDR1 as MRHNA and CDR2 as SNTAGT. The CDR3 loop is CASSDPSGLYSTEAFF. CDR3 bases: TGTGCCAGCAGTGACCCGTCGGGGTTGTACAGCACTGAAGCTTTCTTT.

V usage is TRBV11-2 and J usage is TRBJ1-1, with TRBD1 matching over 8 bases. CDR1 and CDR2 from the germline V gene are SGHAT and FQNNGV. V gave up 5 bases and J gave up 4 bases; unmatched junction bases: 9. CDR3 size: 15 residues. CDR3 nucleotides: TGTGCCAGCAGCCCAACAGGGGGAATGGGCACTGAAGCTTTCTTT. It codes for CASSPTGGMGTEAFF.

This chain connects TRBV5-1 to TRBJ2-1; D is perhaps TRBD2 (6 bases). There are 16 residues in the CDR3. V lost 0 bases and J 0 bases, leaving 10 bases between the germline ends. Germline loops: CDR1 SGHRS, CDR2 YFSETQ. CDR3: CASSLGGANSYNEQFF. DNA of the CDR3: TGCGCCAGCAGCTTGGGCGGGGCCAACTCCTACAATGAGCAGTTCTTC.

This chain uses TRBV28 with TRBJ2-1; TRBD1 agrees at 9 bases. The length of the CDR3 is 16 residues. CDR1 and CDR2 (germline): MDHEN, SYDVKM. V dropped 5 bases and J dropped 2; count of bases not matched to a gene: 7. The CDR3 sequence: CASSLYRGRPYNEQFF. CDR3 nucleotides: TGTGCCAGCAGTCTATACAGGGGGCGACCCTACAATGAGCAGTTCTTC.

The chain recombines TRBV19 with TRBJ2-1, with 12 nucleotides matching TRBD1. Germline assignment: CDR1 LNHDA and CDR2 SQIVND (reference sequence). There are 19 residues in the CDR3. The V gene end was trimmed by 3 bases and the J gene end by 0 bases; junction bases not matched to a gene: 9. CDR3 sequence: CASSIMGQGAPASYNEQFF. The CDR3 DNA reads as TGTGCCAGTAGTATTATGGGACAGGGGGCACCCGCCTCCTACAATGAGCAGTTCTTC.

The chain links TRBV28 to TRBJ1-2, with 7 bases fitting TRBD1. V shed 6 bases and J 8 bases; nucleotides not matched to a gene: 15. The CDR3 contains 15 residues. The V gene's germline CDR1 is MDHEN and CDR2 SYDVKM. CDR3 coding DNA: TGTGCCAGCAGATTCTTGCACAGGGGAACAGGAGGCTACACCTTC. Amino acids: CASRFLHRGTGGYTF.